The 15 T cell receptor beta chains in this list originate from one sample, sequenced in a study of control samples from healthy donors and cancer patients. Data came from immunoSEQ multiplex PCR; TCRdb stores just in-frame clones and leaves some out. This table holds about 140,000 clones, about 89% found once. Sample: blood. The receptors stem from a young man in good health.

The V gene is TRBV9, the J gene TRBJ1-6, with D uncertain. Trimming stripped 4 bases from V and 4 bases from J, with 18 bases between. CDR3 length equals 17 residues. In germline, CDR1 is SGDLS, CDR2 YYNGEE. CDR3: CASSLRPKDQYNSPLHF. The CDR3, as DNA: TGTGCCAGCAGCCTCCGTCCAAAAGACCAGTATAATTCACCCCTCCACTTT.

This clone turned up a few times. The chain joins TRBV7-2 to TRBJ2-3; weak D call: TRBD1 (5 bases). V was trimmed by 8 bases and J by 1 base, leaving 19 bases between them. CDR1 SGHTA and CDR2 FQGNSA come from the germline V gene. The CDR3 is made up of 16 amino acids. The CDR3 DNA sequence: TGTGCCAGCTTGCGCCAGGGTGGACCCGGCACAGATACGCAGTATTTT. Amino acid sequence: CASLRQGGPGTDTQYF.

The CDR3, as DNA: TGTGCCAGCAGCTCGGCGACTATCCCCCAAGAGACCCAGTACTTC. Its translation: CASSSATIPQETQYF. This chain uses TRBV11-2 with TRBJ2-5; tentative D call: TRBD2 (5 bases). CDR1 is SGHAT, CDR2 FQNNGV, per germline. Trimming cost V 4 bases and J 1 base, with 13 bases left between them. This CDR3 comprises 15 residues.

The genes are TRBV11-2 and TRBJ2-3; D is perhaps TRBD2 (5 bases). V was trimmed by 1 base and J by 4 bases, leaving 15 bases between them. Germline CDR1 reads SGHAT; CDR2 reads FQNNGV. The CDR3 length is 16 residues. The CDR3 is CASSLAWWEKADTQYF. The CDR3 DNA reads TGTGCCAGCAGCTTAGCTTGGTGGGAGAAGGCAGATACGCAGTATTTT.

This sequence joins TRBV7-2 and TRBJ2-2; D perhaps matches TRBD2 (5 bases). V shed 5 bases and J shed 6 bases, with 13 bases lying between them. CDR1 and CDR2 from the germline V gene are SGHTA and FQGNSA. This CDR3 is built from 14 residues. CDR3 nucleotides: TGTGCCAGCAGCCAATACCTAGCAGCCGGGGAGCTGTTTTTT. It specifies CASSQYLAAGELFF.

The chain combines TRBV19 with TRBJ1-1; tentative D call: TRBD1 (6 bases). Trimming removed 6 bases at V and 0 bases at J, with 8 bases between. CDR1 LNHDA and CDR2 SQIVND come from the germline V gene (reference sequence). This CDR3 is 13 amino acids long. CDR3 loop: CASSGQLNTEAFF. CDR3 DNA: TGTGCCAGTAGCGGACAGTTGAACACTGAAGCTTTCTTT.

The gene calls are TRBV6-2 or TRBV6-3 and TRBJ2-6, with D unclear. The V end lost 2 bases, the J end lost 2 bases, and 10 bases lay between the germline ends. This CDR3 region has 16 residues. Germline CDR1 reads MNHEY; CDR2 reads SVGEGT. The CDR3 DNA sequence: TGTGCCAGCAGTTACCACCCAGGAGCTGGGGCCAACGTCCTGACTTTC. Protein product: CASSYHPGAGANVLTF.

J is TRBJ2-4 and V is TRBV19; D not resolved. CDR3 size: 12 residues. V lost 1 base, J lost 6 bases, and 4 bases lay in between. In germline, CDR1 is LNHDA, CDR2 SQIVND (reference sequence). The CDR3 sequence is CASSIGTNIQYF. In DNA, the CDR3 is TGTGCCAGTAGTATAGGGACAAACATTCAGTACTTC. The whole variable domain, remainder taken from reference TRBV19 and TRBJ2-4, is DGGITQSPKYLFRKEGQNVTLSCEQNLNHDAMYWYRQDPGQGLRLIYYSQIVNDFQKGDIAEGYSVSREKKESFPLTVTSAQKNPTAFYLCASSIGTNIQYFGAGTRLSVL.

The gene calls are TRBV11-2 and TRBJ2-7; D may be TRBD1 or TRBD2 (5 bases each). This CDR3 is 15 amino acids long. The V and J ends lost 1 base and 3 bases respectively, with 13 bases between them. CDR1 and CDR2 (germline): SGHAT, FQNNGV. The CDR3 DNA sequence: TGTGCCAGCAGCTTAGTAGGGGACGGCGTCTACGAGCAGTACTTC. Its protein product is CASSLVGDGVYEQYF.

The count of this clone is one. CDR3 protein: CASSPWRGGYNEQFF. The CDR3 DNA follows: TGTGCCAGCTCACCATGGAGGGGAGGATACAATGAGCAGTTCTTC. The chain employs TRBV18 and TRBJ2-1; tentative D call: TRBD2 (6 bases). CDR1 and CDR2 from the germline V gene are KGHSH and LQKENI. The CDR3 length is 15 residues. V was pared by 2 bases and J by 4 bases, with 12 bases between. Based on the CDR3 plus reference TRBV18 and TRBJ2-1, the full variable domain is NAGVMQNPRHLVRRRGQEARLRCSPMKGHSHVYWYRQLPEEGLKFMVYLQKENIIDESGMPKERFSAEFPKEGPSILRIQQVVRGDSAAYFCASSPWRGGYNEQFFGPGTRLTVL.

This CDR3 reads CASSPDRAQETQYF. The CDR3 DNA reads TGTGCCAGCAGCCCCGACAGGGCCCAAGAGACCCAGTACTTC. The rearrangement joins TRBV27 to TRBJ2-5; 7 bases match TRBD1. From germline, CDR1 is MNHEY and CDR2 SMNVEV (reference sequence). The CDR3 spans 14 residues. V lost 6 bases to trimming and J lost 1 base; unmatched junction nucleotides: 5.

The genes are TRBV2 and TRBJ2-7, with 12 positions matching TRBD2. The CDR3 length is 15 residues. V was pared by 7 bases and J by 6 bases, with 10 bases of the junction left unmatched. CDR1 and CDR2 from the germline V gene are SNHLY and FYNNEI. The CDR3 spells CASTSTPSGRGEQYF. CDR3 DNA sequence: TGTGCCAGCACCTCCACGCCTAGCGGGAGGGGCGAGCAGTACTTC.

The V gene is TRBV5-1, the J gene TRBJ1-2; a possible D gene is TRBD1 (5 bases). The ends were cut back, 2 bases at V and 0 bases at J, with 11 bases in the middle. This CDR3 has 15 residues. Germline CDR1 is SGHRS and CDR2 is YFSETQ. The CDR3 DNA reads TGCGCCAGCAGCTTCTCCGGGGGATCTAACTATGGCTACACCTTC. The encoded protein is CASSFSGGSNYGYTF.

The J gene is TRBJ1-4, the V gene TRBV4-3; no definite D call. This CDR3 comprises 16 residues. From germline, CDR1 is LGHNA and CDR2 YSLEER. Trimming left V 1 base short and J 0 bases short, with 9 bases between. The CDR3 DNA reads TGCGCCAGCAGCCAAGGGGCGGCCACAACTAATGAAAAACTGTTTTTT. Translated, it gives CASSQGAATTNEKLFF.

This CDR3 reads CASSLLGQETQYF. The CDR3 DNA reads TGTGCCAGCAGCTTACTAGGTCAAGAGACCCAGTACTTC. The chain carries TRBV5-5 and TRBJ2-5, with D possibly matching TRBD2 (5 bases). The V gene's germline CDR1 is SGHKS and CDR2 YYEKEE (reference sequence). The CDR3 has 13 residues. V lost 2 bases, J lost 2 bases, and 7 bases lay in between.